The clone carrying this T cell receptor (beta chain) has ten or more counts. What it binds is unknown. The data were obtained in a study of CD8 T cells in ankylosing spondylitis. Study results and limitations: Disease-linked clones reportedly concentrated significantly in matched ankylosing spondylitis synovial fluid.

The CDR3 covers 14 residues. Germline V gives CDR1 SQVTM, CDR2 ANQGSEA. V was clipped by 1 base and J by 3 bases; unmatched bases: 1. Each CDR3 protein is one row after TCRdb ran MiXCR on the 5' RACE reads. Of 150,000 to 200,000 distinct CDR3 sequences listed, 18% are singletons. V usage is TRBV29-1 and J usage is TRBJ2-2; 8 bases map to TRBD2. Input material: blood, either unsorted or a sorted T cell fraction (not recorded which). This TCR derives from a male donor under 30 with ankylosing spondylitis or in good health (not recorded which). The CDR3 reads CSVEAGGHTGELFF. In DNA form, the CDR3 reads TGCAGCGTTGAAGCGGGAGGGCACACCGGGGAGCTGTTTTTT.